Shown below are 18 T cell receptor beta chains from a single sample sequenced in a study of T cell repertoires in cytomegalovirus infection. TCRdb re-called the reads with MiXCR, one entry per CDR3 protein. The table lists under 300,000 distinct CDR3 sequences, about 12% of them singletons, with about 1.5% in the top ten. Input material: PBMCs. The source of these receptors is a human donor in good health (CMV status not recorded). Some clones in this sample may be carry-over from other donors' samples.

In its sample, this clonotype was seen many times. The chain links TRBV6-2 or TRBV6-3 to TRBJ2-7, with 11 bases aligning to TRBD2. J was trimmed by 7 bases and V by 2 bases; bases with no gene match: 10. Germline V gives CDR1 MNHEY, CDR2 SVGEGT. The CDR3 has 16 amino acids. The CDR3 DNA reads as TGTGCCAGCAGTTACGGGTCCAGGACTAGCGGGTGGGAGCAGTACTTC. As protein: CASSYGSRTSGWEQYF.

This sequence joins TRBV29-1 and TRBJ1-1, with 7 nucleotides matching TRBD1. Germline CDR1 SQVTM, CDR2 ANQGSEA. Trimming removed 5 bases from V and 5 bases from J; junction bases left unmatched: 11. This CDR3 is 14 amino acids long. CDR3 protein: CSVQHQGGGTEAFF. The CDR3 bases are TGCAGCGTTCAGCATCAGGGGGGTGGGACTGAAGCTTTCTTT. The full variable domain, with the rest looked up from reference TRBV29-1 and TRBJ1-1, is SAVISQKPSRDICQRGTSLTIQCQVDSQVTMMFWYRQQPGQSLTLIATANQGSEATYESGFVIDKFPISRPNLTFSTLTVSNMSPEDSSIYLCSVQHQGGGTEAFFGQGTRLTVV.

This clonotype was counted a few times. For the CDR3, the DNA is TGCGCCACCAGAGCTACCCCAGGAACCGGGGAGCTGTTTTTT. Amino acid sequence: CATRATPGTGELFF. V is TRBV5-1 and J is TRBJ2-2; no firm D call. Germline CDR1 and CDR2: SGHRS and YFSETQ. This CDR3 region has 14 residues. Trimming pared 9 bases from V and 5 bases from J, leaving 17 bases between.

This clonotype was observed at least ten times. The chain uses TRBV6-2 or TRBV6-3 and TRBJ2-5; D is possibly TRBD1 or TRBD2 (5 bases each). V lost 7 bases, J lost 5 bases, and 20 bases lay in between. The germline V gene has CDR1 MNHEY and CDR2 SVGEGT. CDR3 length: 15 residues. The CDR3 nucleotides read TGTGCCAGCACCTACGGGACGGCTACTCAGGAGACCCAGTACTTC. Protein product: CASTYGTATQETQYF.

This clonotype was detected only a few times. Here the CDR3 DNA reads TGTGCCAGCAGTTACTCAGATCTAGCTAACTATGGCTACACCTTC. Translation gives CASSYSDLANYGYTF. The chain couples TRBV6-6 to TRBJ1-2; D is unclear. Trimming took off 0 bases at V and 0 bases at J, with 8 bases between the two ends. The V gene's germline CDR1 is MNHNY and CDR2 SVGAGI (reference sequence). The CDR3 is 15 amino acids.

This clonotype has at least ten counts. This sequence joins TRBV7-2 and TRBJ2-7; 8 bases agree with TRBD2. CDR1 is SGHTA, CDR2 FQGNSA, per germline. Unmatched junction bases numbered 7, after V lost 3 bases and J lost 3 bases. This CDR3 has 15 residues. The CDR3 is CASSFSGGDYYEQYF. CDR3 DNA sequence: TGTGCCAGCAGCTTCTCGGGGGGGGACTACTACGAGCAGTACTTC.

The chain recombines TRBV28 with TRBJ2-7, with D unresolved. Trimming removed 5 bases at V and 6 bases at J, with 11 bases between. The CDR3 loop spans 12 amino acids. Germline V gene sequence: CDR1 MDHEN, CDR2 SYDVKM. CDR3 amino acids: CASSNSLSEQYF. For the CDR3, the DNA is TGTGCCAGCAGTAACAGTCTTTCCGAGCAGTACTTC.

This clonotype was detected many times. CDR3 DNA: TGTGCCAGCAGCGACAGGACCTTATCAAGTGAAAAACTGTTTTTT. It translates to CASSDRTLSSEKLFF. The chain uses TRBV7-2 and TRBJ1-4, with D possibly TRBD1 on 6 matching bases. Trimming took 5 bases from V and 7 from J, leaving 17 bases between them. The germline V gene has CDR1 SGHTA and CDR2 FQGNSA. The CDR3 sequence is 15 residues long.

The sample holds a few counts of this clonotype. The genes are TRBV20-1 and TRBJ2-1; perhaps D is TRBD1 or TRBD2 (5 bases each). Germline CDR1 reads DFQATT; CDR2 reads SNEGSKA (reference sequence). V was cut by 0 bases and J by 9 bases, with 18 bases left in between. The CDR3 runs 15 residues. CDR3 protein: CSARDWEKAQGEQFF. CDR3 in DNA: TGCAGTGCTAGAGATTGGGAGAAGGCCCAGGGTGAGCAGTTCTTC.

The chain joins TRBV20-1 to TRBJ2-1, with 15 bases aligning to TRBD2. V dropped 0 bases and J dropped 8; count of bases not matched to a gene: 23. The CDR3 has 22 amino acids. Looked up from germline, CDR1 is DFQATT and CDR2 is SNEGSKA (reference sequence). The CDR3 bases are TGCAGTGCTAGAGATTACTTCGGGGAGGGACTAGCGGGAGGAGTAATTGTTGATGAGCAGTTCTTC. It yields the protein CSARDYFGEGLAGGVIVDEQFF.

The rearrangement joins TRBV20-1 to TRBJ2-3; 7 positions match TRBD2. Per the germline V gene, CDR1 is DFQATT and CDR2 is SNEGSKA (reference sequence). J was trimmed by 2 bases and V by 5 bases; bases with no gene match: 10. This CDR3 has 15 amino acids. The CDR3 DNA follows: TGCAGTGCTGCCCGCGGGAGCGGGTACACAGATACGCAGTATTTT. Protein product: CSAARGSGYTDTQYF.

This clonotype was found many times. The J gene is TRBJ2-1, the V gene TRBV7-2, with 12 positions matching TRBD2. The germline V gene encodes CDR1 SGHTA and CDR2 FQGNSA. The CDR3 spans 17 residues. V gave up 4 bases and J gave up 7 bases; unmatched junction bases: 11. CDR3 DNA: TGTGCCAGCAGCTCCATCTCCCGGACTAGCGGGATAAATGAGCAGTTCTTC. Protein sequence: CASSSISRTSGINEQFF.

This clonotype came up many times. The V and J genes are TRBV7-2 and TRBJ2-1; 9 bases are shared with TRBD2. This CDR3 has 14 residues. The germline gives CDR1 SGHTA, CDR2 FQGNSA. V gave up 10 bases and J gave up 3 bases; unmatched junction bases: 7. In DNA form, the CDR3 reads TGTGCCAACGGGAGGACTAGCGACTACAATGAGCAGTTCTTC. Translating gives CANGRTSDYNEQFF.

This chain uses TRBV12-3 or TRBV12-4 with TRBJ2-1, with D unclear. V was clipped by 6 bases and J by 9 bases, with 12 bases between them. CDR3 length: 12 residues. CDR3 amino acids: CASSYERSEQFF. In DNA, the CDR3 is TGTGCCAGCAGCTACGAGCGAAGTGAGCAGTTCTTC.

This clonotype was recorded many times. The rearrangement links TRBV28 to TRBJ2-1; 7 bases agree with TRBD1. V lost 4 bases to trimming and J lost 5 bases; unmatched junction nucleotides: 11. The CDR3 has 16 residues. The germline V gene has CDR1 MDHEN and CDR2 SYDVKM. CDR3 amino acids: CASSSYPSGQDNEQFF. The CDR3 nucleotides are TGTGCCAGCAGTTCATACCCCTCAGGACAGGACAATGAGCAGTTCTTC.

This clonotype was counted at least ten times. The rearrangement links TRBV6-6 to TRBJ1-2, with a weak D call TRBD1 (5 bases). Germline V gene data show CDR1 as MNHNY and CDR2 as SVGAGI (reference sequence). Trimming removed 2 bases from V and 6 bases from J, with 13 bases in between. The CDR3 length is 14 residues. The CDR3 protein is CASSYPGTRDGYTF. DNA for the CDR3: TGTGCCAGCAGTTACCCCGGGACCCGGGATGGCTACACCTTC.

This sequence joins TRBV5-1 and TRBJ2-7, with 9 nucleotides matching TRBD1. The CDR3 spans 15 residues. The V and J ends lost 2 bases and 4 bases, in that order; junction bases with no gene match: 7. Germline V gives CDR1 SGHRS, CDR2 YFSETQ. CDR3 region: CASSLSGQGIYEQYF. DNA of the CDR3: TGCGCCAGCAGCTTAAGTGGACAGGGGATTTACGAGCAGTACTTC.

This clonotype was seen at least ten times. The chain uses TRBV7-2 and TRBJ1-5; no clear D gene. The germline V and J ends were trimmed by 3 bases and 5 bases, with 8 bases remaining between them. The CDR3 consists of 13 residues. Per the germline V gene, CDR1 is SGHTA and CDR2 is FQGNSA. As DNA, the CDR3 is TGTGCCAGCAGCTTCGGGCGATATCAGCCCCAGCATTTT. Translating it yields CASSFGRYQPQHF.